The text below deals with one T cell receptor (beta chain). This entry comes from a study of blood T cell repertoires in COVID-19. Here immunoSEQ multiplex PCR was the method, and the copy in TCRdb shows in-frame clones only, minus some. Among about 220,000 clones listed, roughly 80% were seen once. CDR3 length: 16 amino acids. After removal of 3 bases from V and 4 bases from J, the junction contained 7 bases not matched to a gene. Germline V gene lookup returns CDR1 KGHSH and CDR2 LQKENI. Sequenced input: PBMCs or T cells enriched from blood (not recorded which). The receptor was isolated from a woman aged 40 to 49 with acute COVID-19. The rearrangement uses TRBV18 and TRBJ1-5, with 9 bases aligning to TRBD1. In DNA form, the CDR3 reads TGTGCCAGCTCACCCGGGACAGGGATTCGGAATCAGCCCCAGCATTTT. Translated: CASSPGTGIRNQPQHF.